The rows below give T cell receptor beta chains drawn from one sample of a study of T cell repertoires in cytomegalovirus infection. For these receptors, no antigen is known. A single record per CDR3 protein comes from TCRdb applying MiXCR to the reads. Among roughly 310,000 distinct CDR3 sequences listed, almost 30% were seen once. The material sequenced was cultured PBMCs, taken from culture after CMV antigen stimulation. The receptors shown here come from a human donor in good health (CMV status not recorded). Some clones in this sample may be carry-over from other donors' samples. The conserved cysteine and the conserved F or W are not part of the CDR3 here. The listing skips clone size in some rows; elsewhere it reads once, few, many or a size class.

>TRBJ2-5|TRBV10-3|few
AISAGGSGSETQY
>TRBJ1-5|TRBV6-6|.
ASKRTGAYSNQPQH
>TRBJ2-3|TRBV6-1|.
ASRRGVFTATDTQY
>TRBJ1-2|TRBV28|.
ASSLFRQPPYGYT
>TRBJ2-1|TRBV24-1|.
ATTPGSGGHNEQF
>TRBJ2-1|TRBV11-3|.
ASSGGLAGSQF
>TRBJ2-5|TRBV14|few
ASSTFRTGPYQETQY
>TRBJ1-5|TRBV7-2|few
ASSLKILSNQPQH
>TRBJ1-1|TRBV27|few
ASSWASMNTEAF
>TRBJ2-3|TRBV5-1|few
ASRLAESTDTQY
>TRBJ2-7|TRBV28|few
ASSPPGESSYEQY
>TRBJ2-3|TRBV6-2/TRBV6-3|.
ASRGSNTDTQY
>TRBJ2-1|TRBV19|.
ASRIDTKSYNEQF
>TRBJ1-2|TRBV12-3/TRBV12-4|.
ASNLANYGYT
>TRBJ2-3|TRBV5-4|.
ASSPRDRVTDTQY
>TRBJ2-3|TRBV4-1|few
ASSQDRRVGLGTDTQY
>TRBJ1-2|TRBV30|few
AWSDHGGNYGYT
>TRBJ2-3|TRBV20-1|.
SASGLAGAPRDTQY
>TRBJ2-5|TRBV5-1|.
ASTLTGGVETQY
>TRBJ1-2|TRBV15|.
ATSRDRVGGDGYT
>TRBJ1-1|TRBV7-6|few
ASSPTQGGEAF
>TRBJ2-3|TRBV20-1|few
SAPPQGSTDTQY
>TRBJ2-1|TRBV4-2|few
ASSQDLRNEQF
>TRBJ1-1|TRBV7-6|many
ASSQGQAGTEAF
>TRBJ1-2|TRBV10-3|.
AISESRQHYGYT
>TRBJ2-1|TRBV29-1|few
SVKGTGGASYNEQF
>TRBJ2-2|TRBV7-6|.
ASSFGRANTGELF
>TRBJ2-7|TRBV20-1|.
SARETRGNSYEQY
>TRBJ1-5|TRBV12-3/TRBV12-4|many
ASRPTGNNQPQH
>TRBJ1-2|TRBV28|many
ASSDGTGHYT
>TRBJ2-7|TRBV7-6|.
ASSLDPTAPYEQY
>TRBJ2-1|TRBV11-3|.
ASSRSRAGGPEF
>TRBJ2-7|TRBV7-8|.
ASSPNNRGHEQY
>TRBJ2-2|TRBV7-6|few
ASSSGTATNTGELF
>TRBJ1-5|TRBV20-1|.
SGLKGAGQPQH
>TRBJ1-1|TRBV4-2|few
ASSEGQQGVAEAF
>TRBJ1-1|TRBV24-1|many
ATRGLVGSTEAF
>TRBJ2-3|TRBV19|.
ASSGGTSGHPSTDTQY
>TRBJ2-7|TRBV10-3|few
AIRTGGNEQY
>TRBJ1-1|TRBV9|.
ASSVGARGGGGGMNTEAF
>TRBJ1-1|TRBV19|few
ASSVDRANTEAF
>TRBJ1-1|TRBV10-3|.
AISPAGRGTEAF
>TRBJ1-3|TRBV7-8|.
ASSPDRGLGGNTIY
>TRBJ2-3|TRBV27|few
ASSFRSASTDTQY
>TRBJ1-1|TRBV10-3|many
ATAGTVNTEAF
>TRBJ1-1|TRBV7-6|.
ASSLNGGRTEAF
>TRBJ1-5|TRBV7-8|medium-sized
ASSLAKRMTGQPQH
>TRBJ2-5|TRBV6-8|.
ASSQLAVKTQY
>TRBJ2-3|TRBV28|.
ASSLPNTDTQY
>TRBJ2-2|TRBV7-6|few
ASSTPGELF